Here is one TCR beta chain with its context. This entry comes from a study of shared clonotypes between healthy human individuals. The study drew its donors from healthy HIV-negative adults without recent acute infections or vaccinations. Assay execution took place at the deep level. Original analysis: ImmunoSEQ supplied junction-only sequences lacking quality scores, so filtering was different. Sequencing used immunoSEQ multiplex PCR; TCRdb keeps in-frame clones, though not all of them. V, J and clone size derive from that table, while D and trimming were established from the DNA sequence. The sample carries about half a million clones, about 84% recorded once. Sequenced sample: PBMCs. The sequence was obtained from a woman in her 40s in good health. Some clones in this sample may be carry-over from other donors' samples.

The CDR3 region has the DNA TGTGCCAGTAGCCGCACAGGGCTGGACACTGAAGCTTTCTTT. Amino acids: CASSRTGLDTEAFF. The chain employs TRBV19 and TRBJ1-1; D is possibly TRBD1 (6 bases). Germline V gene lookup returns CDR1 LNHDA and CDR2 SQIVND (reference sequence). The CDR3 loop spans 14 amino acids. The V and J ends lost 6 bases and 3 bases respectively, with 14 bases between them.